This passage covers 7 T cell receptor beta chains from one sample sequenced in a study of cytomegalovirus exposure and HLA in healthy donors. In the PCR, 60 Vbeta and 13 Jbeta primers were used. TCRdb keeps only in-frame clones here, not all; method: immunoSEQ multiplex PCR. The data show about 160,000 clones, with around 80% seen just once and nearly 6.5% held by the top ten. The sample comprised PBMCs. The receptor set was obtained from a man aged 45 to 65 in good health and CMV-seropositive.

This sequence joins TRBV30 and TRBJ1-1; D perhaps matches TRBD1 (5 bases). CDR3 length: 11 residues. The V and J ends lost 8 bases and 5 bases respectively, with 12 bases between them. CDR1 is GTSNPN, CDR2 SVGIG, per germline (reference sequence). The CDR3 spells CAGGGRTEAFF. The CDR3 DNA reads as TGTGCCGGGGGGGGGAGGACTGAAGCTTTCTTT.

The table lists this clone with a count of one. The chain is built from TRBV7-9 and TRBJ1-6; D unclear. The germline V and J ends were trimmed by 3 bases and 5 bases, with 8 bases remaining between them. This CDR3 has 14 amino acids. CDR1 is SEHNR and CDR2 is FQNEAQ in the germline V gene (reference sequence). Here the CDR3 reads CASSFPGDNSPLHF. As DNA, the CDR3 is TGTGCCAGCAGCTTTCCCGGAGATAATTCACCCCTCCACTTT.

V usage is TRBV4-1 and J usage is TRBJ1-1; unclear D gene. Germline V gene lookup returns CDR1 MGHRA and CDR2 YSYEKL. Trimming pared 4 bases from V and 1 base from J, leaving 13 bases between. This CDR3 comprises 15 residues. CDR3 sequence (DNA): TGCGCCAGCAGCCTTAGAAGCGACCCGAACACTGAAGCTTTCTTT. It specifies CASSLRSDPNTEAFF.

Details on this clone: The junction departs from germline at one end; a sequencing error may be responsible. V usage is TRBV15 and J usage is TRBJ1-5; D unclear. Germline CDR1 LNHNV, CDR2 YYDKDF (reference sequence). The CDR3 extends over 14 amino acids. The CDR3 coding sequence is TGTGCCACCAGCATAGACCGTAGCTATCAGCCCCAGCATTTT. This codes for CATSIDRSYQPQHF. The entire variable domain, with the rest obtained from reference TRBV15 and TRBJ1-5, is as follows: DAMVIQNPRYQVTQFGKPVTLSCSQTLNHNVMYWYQQKSSQAPKLLFHYYDKDFNNEADTPDNFQSRRPNTSFCFLDIRSPGLGDTAMYLCATSIDRSYQPQHFGDGTRLSIL.

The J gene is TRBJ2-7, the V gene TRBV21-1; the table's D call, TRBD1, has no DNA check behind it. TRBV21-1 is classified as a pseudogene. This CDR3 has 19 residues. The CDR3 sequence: CASSNDRTGVLLSSYEQYF. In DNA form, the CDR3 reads TGTGCCAGCAGCAACGACAGAACCGGAGTACTCCTAAGCTCCTACGAGCAGTACTTC.

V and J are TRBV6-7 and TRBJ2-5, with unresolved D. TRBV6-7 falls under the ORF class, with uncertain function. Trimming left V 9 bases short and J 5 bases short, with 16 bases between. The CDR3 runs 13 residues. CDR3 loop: CARAQGGSETQYF. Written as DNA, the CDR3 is TGTGCCAGAGCACAAGGCGGCTCCGAGACCCAGTACTTC.

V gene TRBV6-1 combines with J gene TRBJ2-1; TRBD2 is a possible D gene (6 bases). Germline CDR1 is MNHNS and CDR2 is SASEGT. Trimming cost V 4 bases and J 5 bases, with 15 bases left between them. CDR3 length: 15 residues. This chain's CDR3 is CASSAPEWGDNEQFF. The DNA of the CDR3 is TGTGCCAGCAGTGCCCCCGAATGGGGGGACAATGAGCAGTTCTTC.